Shown below are 26 T cell receptor beta chains from a single sample sequenced in a study of blood T cell repertoires in COVID-19. Clones were sequenced by immunoSEQ multiplex PCR, and TCRdb holds only the in-frame ones, with some missing. Seen here are approximately 300,000 clones, around four fifths observed once, and the top ten hold 1% to 1.5%. Sequencing input: peripheral blood. The origin of the receptors is a woman in her 50s with acute or convalescent COVID-19.

The rearrangement links TRBV16 to TRBJ2-2; a weak D match, TRBD1 (5 bases). Germline CDR1 and CDR2: KGHSY and FQNENV. Trimming stripped 0 bases from V and 6 bases from J, with 5 bases between. The CDR3 spans 13 residues. CDR3 sequence (DNA): TGTGCCAGCAGCCAATCGGGGCCCGGGGAGCTGTTTTTT. This encodes CASSQSGPGELFF. Together with reference TRBV16 and TRBJ2-2, the CDR3 gives the full variable domain: GEEVAQTPKHLVRGEGQKAKLYCAPIKGHSYVFWYQQVLKNEFKFLISFQNENVFDETGMPKERFSAKCLPNSPCSLEIQATKLEDSAVYFCASSQSGPGELFFGEGSRLTVL.

This clone was seen a few times. V is TRBV6-1 and J is TRBJ1-2; D possibly corresponds to TRBD1 (6 bases). The CDR3 consists of 14 residues. The V gene lost 3 bases and the J gene lost 2 bases, with 10 bases spanning the gap. Germline V gene lookup returns CDR1 MNHNS and CDR2 SASEGT. The CDR3 protein is CASSDVGTNYGYTF. The CDR3 region has the DNA TGTGCCAGCAGTGATGTAGGGACAAACTATGGCTACACCTTC.

The CDR3 is CASSPQGGMNTEAFF. The CDR3 bases are TGTGCCAGCAGCCCCCAGGGTGGAATGAACACTGAAGCTTTCTTT. The chain joins TRBV11-2 to TRBJ1-1, with D maybe TRBD1 (5 bases). With 5 bases removed from V and 0 bases from J, the gap between germline ends came to 13 bases. This CDR3 region has 15 residues. Germline V CDR1 and CDR2: SGHAT, FQNNGV.

The chain has TRBV6-2 or TRBV6-3 and TRBJ1-2; a weak D match, TRBD1 (5 bases). Germline assignment: CDR1 MNHEY and CDR2 SVGEGT. The V end lost 6 bases, the J end lost 2 bases, and 7 bases lay between the germline ends. There are 12 residues in the CDR3. Here the CDR3 reads CASSTGNYGYTF. The CDR3, as DNA: TGTGCCAGCAGCACAGGCAACTATGGCTACACCTTC.

This chain joins TRBV7-7 and TRBJ2-2; no definite D call. V lost 3 bases and J 1 base, leaving 9 bases between the germline ends. The CDR3 extends over 15 amino acids. Germline CDR1 SSHAT, CDR2 FNYEAQ (reference sequence). DNA of the CDR3: TGTGCCAGCAGCTTGGGCTCTCTGAACACCGGGGAGCTGTTTTTT. It specifies CASSLGSLNTGELFF. Full variable domain (missing parts from reference TRBV7-7 and TRBJ2-2): GAGVSQSPRYKVTKRGQDVTLRCDPISSHATLYWYQQALGQGPEFLTYFNYEAQPDKSGLPSDRFSAERPEGSISTLTIQRTEQRDSAMYRCASSLGSLNTGELFFGEGSRLTVL.

The chain couples TRBV7-3 to TRBJ2-7; perhaps TRBD1 as D (6 bases). Trimming shortened V by 2 bases and J by 6 bases, and 14 bases separated the two germline ends. The CDR3 covers 14 residues. Per the germline V gene, CDR1 is SGHTA and CDR2 is FQGTGA. CDR3 residues: CASSLFQDSAEQYF. The DNA for the CDR3 is TGTGCCAGCAGCTTATTTCAGGACAGCGCCGAGCAGTACTTC.

The chain is built from TRBV12-3 or TRBV12-4 and TRBJ2-7, with D unclear. The length of the CDR3 is 13 residues. The V end lost 2 bases, the J end lost 3 bases, and 8 bases lay between the germline ends. As DNA, the CDR3 is TGTGCCAGCAGTTTAAGTACAGACTACGAGCAGTACGTC. Amino acids: CASSLSTDYEQYV.

The genes are TRBV19 and TRBJ1-2; 7 bases map to TRBD1. The CDR3 has 14 residues. CDR1 LNHDA and CDR2 SQIVND come from the germline V gene (reference sequence). V trimming: 1 base; J trimming: 5 bases; junction bases outside the gene matches: 4. The CDR3 reads CASSIGRDRYGYTF. CDR3 in DNA: TGTGCCAGTAGTATAGGGCGGGACAGATATGGCTACACCTTC.

The chain carries TRBV29-1 and TRBJ2-3; TRBD2 might be the D (6 bases). V was trimmed by 6 bases and J by 12 bases, leaving 16 bases between them. Germline V lookup: CDR1 SQVTM, CDR2 ANQGSEA. The CDR3 runs 11 residues. This CDR3 reads CSVVAGTVQYF. CDR3 coding DNA: TGCAGCGTGGTGGCCGGGACTGTCCAGTATTTT.

This chain links TRBV10-3 with TRBJ2-1, with 12 nucleotides matching TRBD2. The CDR3 has 14 amino acids. CDR1 is ENHRY, CDR2 SYGVKD, per germline. V trimming: 8 bases; J trimming: 7 bases; junction bases outside the gene matches: 6. The DNA of the CDR3 is TGTGCCATCTCTCCTAGCGGGGGGGCAAATGAGCAGTTCTTC. It yields the protein CAISPSGGANEQFF.

The rearrangement joins TRBV18 to TRBJ1-4; D may be TRBD1 (5 bases). The V gene's germline CDR1 is KGHSH and CDR2 LQKENI. CDR3 length equals 14 residues. The V gene lost 5 bases and the J gene lost 2 bases, with 9 bases spanning the gap. The CDR3 coding sequence is TGTGCCAGCTCATCCCGACAGACTAATGAAAAACTGTTTTTT. It is translated as CASSSRQTNEKLFF.

CDR3 in amino acids: CASRNLNTGELFF. Written as DNA, the CDR3 is TGTGCCAGCAGAAACTTAAACACCGGGGAGCTGTTTTTT. The chain carries TRBV7-3 and TRBJ2-2; D not resolved. This CDR3 comprises 13 residues. V was cut by 6 bases and J by 2 bases, with 7 bases left in between. Germline-derived CDR1 and CDR2 are SGHTA and FQGTGA.

This chain connects TRBV6-5 to TRBJ2-7; 10 nucleotides agree with TRBD1. The CDR3 is 12 amino acids. Trimming removed 10 bases from V and 2 bases from J; junction bases left unmatched: 2. The germline CDR1 and CDR2 sequences are MNHEY and SVGAGI. In DNA form, the CDR3 reads TGTGCCACTGGGACAGGGGCCTACGAGCAGTACGTC. It yields the protein CATGTGAYEQYV.

The chain combines TRBV18 with TRBJ2-5; 7 nucleotides match TRBD1. Trimming cost V 6 bases and J 5 bases; bases outside gene matches: 6. There are 13 residues in the CDR3. Germline CDR1 and CDR2: KGHSH and LQKENI. The CDR3 DNA reads TGTGCCAGCTCTTTCGAGGGGGCGGAGACCCAGTACTTC. Its translation: CASSFEGAETQYF.

The CDR3 spells CASSSRLQGGNGYTF. In nucleotides, the CDR3 is TGTGCCAGCAGTTCCCGGCTTCAGGGTGGTAATGGCTACACCTTC. The rearrangement uses TRBV2 and TRBJ1-2; D might be TRBD1 (5 bases). The CDR3 runs 15 residues. CDR1 SNHLY and CDR2 FYNNEI come from the germline V gene. V shed 5 bases and J shed 6 bases, with 19 bases lying between them.

The V call is TRBV20-1, the J call TRBJ1-5; D remains ambiguous. This CDR3 spans 13 amino acids. With 3 bases removed from V and 6 bases from J, the gap between germline ends came to 12 bases. CDR1 and CDR2 from the germline V gene are DFQATT and SNEGSKA (reference sequence). The CDR3 DNA reads as TGCAGTGCTAGTGGCGGGTGGGCTCAGCCCCAGCATTTT. Amino acid sequence: CSASGGWAQPQHF.

V gene TRBV5-1 combines with J gene TRBJ2-5; weak D call: TRBD2 (6 bases). Looked up from germline, CDR1 is SGHRS and CDR2 is YFSETQ. The CDR3 is made up of 13 amino acids. The V end was cut by 0 bases, the J end by 10 bases, with 13 bases between. The CDR3: CASSLVVRGDQYF. Written as DNA, the CDR3 is TGCGCCAGCAGCTTGGTGGTGCGGGGAGACCAGTACTTC.

In regard to this clone: In the same sample, other DNA sequences code for this CDR3. The chain links TRBV18 to TRBJ1-1, with D hard to call. This CDR3 is 15 amino acids long. Between the trimmed V and J ends, which lost 3 bases and 2 bases, there was a span of 13 bases. Germline values: CDR1 KGHSH, CDR2 LQKENI. The CDR3 DNA sequence: TGTGCCAGCTCACCTCCGGTACCTGTTAACACTGAAGCTTTCTTT. This translates into CASSPPVPVNTEAFF.

This clone occurred a few times. The CDR3 region has the DNA TGTGCTAGTGGCAGGGGGATGAACACTGAAGCTTTCTTT. Amino acid sequence: CASGRGMNTEAFF. J is TRBJ1-1 and V is TRBV6-5; 7 bases line up with TRBD1. The CDR3 sequence is 13 residues long. The germline gives CDR1 MNHEY, CDR2 SVGAGI.

The rearrangement joins TRBV30 to TRBJ2-3; a possible D gene is TRBD2 (6 bases). CDR1 is GTSNPN, CDR2 SVGIG, per germline (reference sequence). The CDR3 extends over 12 amino acids. V was clipped by 4 bases and J by 6 bases, with 11 bases between them. For the CDR3, the DNA is TGTGCCTGGAACCCCGGAGGGGATACGCAGTATTTT. Translated, it gives CAWNPGGDTQYF.

This clone has at least ten counts. This chain joins TRBV2 and TRBJ2-1, with 11 bases lining up with TRBD2. V was pared by 0 bases and J by 4 bases, with 2 bases of the junction left unmatched. Germline-derived CDR1 and CDR2 are SNHLY and FYNNEI. The CDR3 sequence is 16 residues long. The CDR3, as DNA: TGTGCCAGCAGTGAAGCGGTAGCGGGAGGGTACAATGAGCAGTTCTTC. Residues: CASSEAVAGGYNEQFF.

The CDR3 DNA reads as TGCGCCAGCAGTGCTTCGGGGGGACCCGAGCAGTACGTC. As protein: CASSASGGPEQYV. The gene calls are TRBV10-1 and TRBJ2-7, with TRBD2 matching over 7 bases. With 4 bases clipped from V and 6 bases from J, the junction kept 6 bases outside the gene matches. The germline V gene encodes CDR1 WNHNN and CDR2 SYGVQD (reference sequence). This CDR3 has 13 residues.

The chain couples TRBV29-1 to TRBJ1-2, with a weak D call TRBD1 (6 bases). The CDR3 spans 13 residues. Germline CDR1 SQVTM, CDR2 ANQGSEA. Trimming removed 1 base from V and 8 bases from J, with 14 bases in between. CDR3 region: CSVEAHYREGYTF. DNA for the CDR3: TGCAGCGTTGAAGCCCACTACAGGGAAGGCTACACCTTC.

This rearrangement joins TRBV11-1 to TRBJ1-1; a weak D match, TRBD1 (5 bases). V lost 4 bases, J lost 3 bases, and 15 bases lay in between. Germline loops: CDR1 SGHAT, CDR2 FQDESV (reference sequence). The CDR3 has 15 amino acids. The CDR3 bases are TGTGCCAGCAGCTCGGGTGGGGCGCCGGACACTGAAGCTTTCTTT. Its protein is CASSSGGAPDTEAFF.

This clone was recorded once. The chain has TRBV4-1 and TRBJ2-1, with TRBD2 identical over 12 bases. Germline CDR1 MGHRA, CDR2 YSYEKL. With V trimmed by 2 bases and J by 9 bases, 8 bases remained unmatched. There are 16 residues in the CDR3. The CDR3 sequence is CASSQLWASGGGEQFF. The CDR3 bases are TGCGCCAGCAGCCAACTTTGGGCTAGCGGGGGGGGTGAGCAGTTCTTC.

The rearrangement joins TRBV4-2 to TRBJ2-2; the D is unclear. The ends were cut back, 4 bases at V and 3 bases at J, with 18 bases in the middle. Germline loops: CDR1 LGHNA, CDR2 YNFKEQ. The CDR3 length is 17 residues. CDR3 coding DNA: TGTGCCAGCAGCCTCCAAGGCAGAGGTTTTGACACCGGGGAGCTGTTTTTT. It is translated as CASSLQGRGFDTGELFF.